This TCR beta chain derives from a study of T cell changes during pregnancy in multiple sclerosis. Unmatched junction bases numbered 11, after V lost 5 bases and J lost 7 bases. The CDR3 extends over 16 amino acids. The germline CDR1 and CDR2 sequences are SEHNR and FQNEAQ (reference sequence). Measured with immunoSEQ multiplex PCR; TCRdb has only the in-frame clones, and not every one. The sample has 15,000 or so clones, roughly 84% seen once. The V and J genes are TRBV7-9 and TRBJ2-7, with 13 bases matching TRBD2. The receptor was isolated from a female donor in good health, enrolled as a control in a pregnancy study. Sequenced here: CD8+ T cells from peripheral blood mononuclear cells, sampled in the third trimester of pregnancy. This CDR3 reads CASSPTSGRASWEQYF. The CDR3 nucleotides are TGTGCCAGCAGCCCCACTAGCGGGAGGGCCTCGTGGGAGCAGTACTTC.